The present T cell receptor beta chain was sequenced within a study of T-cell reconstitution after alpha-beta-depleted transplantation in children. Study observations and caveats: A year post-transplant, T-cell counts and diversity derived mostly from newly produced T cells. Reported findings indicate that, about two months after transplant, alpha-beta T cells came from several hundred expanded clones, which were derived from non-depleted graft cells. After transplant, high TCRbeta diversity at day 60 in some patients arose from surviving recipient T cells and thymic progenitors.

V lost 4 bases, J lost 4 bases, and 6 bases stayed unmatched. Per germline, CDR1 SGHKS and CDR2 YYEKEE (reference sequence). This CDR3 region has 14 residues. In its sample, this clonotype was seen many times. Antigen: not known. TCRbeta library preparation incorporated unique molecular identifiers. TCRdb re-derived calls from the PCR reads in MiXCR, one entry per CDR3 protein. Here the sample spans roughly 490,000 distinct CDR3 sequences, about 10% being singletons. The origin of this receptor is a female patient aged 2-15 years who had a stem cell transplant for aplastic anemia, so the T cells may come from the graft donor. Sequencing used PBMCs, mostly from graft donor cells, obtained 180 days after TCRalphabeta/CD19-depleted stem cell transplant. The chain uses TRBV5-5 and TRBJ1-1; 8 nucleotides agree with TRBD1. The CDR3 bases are TGTGCCAGCAGCAGCGGACAGGGATCCACTGAAGCTTTCTTT. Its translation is CASSSGQGSTEAFF.